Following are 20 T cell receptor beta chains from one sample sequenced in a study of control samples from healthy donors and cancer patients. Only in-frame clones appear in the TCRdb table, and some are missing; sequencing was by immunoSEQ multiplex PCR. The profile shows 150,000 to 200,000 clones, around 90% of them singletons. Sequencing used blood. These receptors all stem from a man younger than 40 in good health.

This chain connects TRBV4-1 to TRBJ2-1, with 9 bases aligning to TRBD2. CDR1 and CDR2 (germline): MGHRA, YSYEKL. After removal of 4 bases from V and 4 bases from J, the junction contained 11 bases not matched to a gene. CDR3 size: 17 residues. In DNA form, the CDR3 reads TGCGCCAGCAGCCGAACACCGACTAGCGGACCATACAATGAGCAGTTCTTC. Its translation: CASSRTPTSGPYNEQFF.

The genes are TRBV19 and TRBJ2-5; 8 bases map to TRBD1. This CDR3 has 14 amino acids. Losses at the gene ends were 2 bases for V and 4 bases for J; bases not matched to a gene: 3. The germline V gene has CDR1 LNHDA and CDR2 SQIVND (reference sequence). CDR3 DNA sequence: TGTGCCAGTAGTATAAGGGGACAGGTAGAGACCCAGTACTTC. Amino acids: CASSIRGQVETQYF. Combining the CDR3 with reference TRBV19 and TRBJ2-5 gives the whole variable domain DGGITQSPKYLFRKEGQNVTLSCEQNLNHDAMYWYRQDPGQGLRLIYYSQIVNDFQKGDIAEGYSVSREKKESFPLTVTSAQKNPTAFYLCASSIRGQVETQYFGPGTRLLVL.

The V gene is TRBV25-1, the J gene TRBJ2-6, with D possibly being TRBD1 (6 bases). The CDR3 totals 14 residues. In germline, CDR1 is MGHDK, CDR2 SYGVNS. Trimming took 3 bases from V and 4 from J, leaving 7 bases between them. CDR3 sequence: CASSEGAGANVLTF. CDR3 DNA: TGTGCCAGCAGTGAGGGGGCCGGGGCCAACGTCCTGACTTTC. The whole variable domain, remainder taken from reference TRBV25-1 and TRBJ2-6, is EADIYQTPRYLVIGTGKKITLECSQTMGHDKMYWYQQDPGMELHLIHYSYGVNSTEKGDLSSESTVSRIRTEHFPLTLESARPSHTSQYLCASSEGAGANVLTFGAGSRLTVL.

CDR3 nucleotides: TGTGCCAGCAGCCCCCCGGGACAAAGGAATCAGCCCCAGCATTTT. Its protein product is CASSPPGQRNQPQHF. The chain joins TRBV5-6 to TRBJ1-5, with a possible D match to TRBD1 (6 bases). The CDR3 is 15 amino acids. Trimming pared 4 bases from V and 4 bases from J, leaving 15 bases between. Germline CDR1 SGHDT, CDR2 YYEEEE.

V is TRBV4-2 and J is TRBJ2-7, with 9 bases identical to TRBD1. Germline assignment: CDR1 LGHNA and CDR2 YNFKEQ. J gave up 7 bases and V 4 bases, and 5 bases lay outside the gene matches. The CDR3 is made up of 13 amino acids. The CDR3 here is CASSPGQGREQYF. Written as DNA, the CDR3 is TGTGCCAGCAGCCCCGGACAGGGGAGGGAGCAGTACTTC.

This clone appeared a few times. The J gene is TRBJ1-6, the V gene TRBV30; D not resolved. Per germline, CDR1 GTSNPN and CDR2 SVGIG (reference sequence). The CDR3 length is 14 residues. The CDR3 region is CAMMIGSYNSPLHF. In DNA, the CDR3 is TGTGCAATGATGATCGGCTCCTATAATTCACCCCTCCACTTT.

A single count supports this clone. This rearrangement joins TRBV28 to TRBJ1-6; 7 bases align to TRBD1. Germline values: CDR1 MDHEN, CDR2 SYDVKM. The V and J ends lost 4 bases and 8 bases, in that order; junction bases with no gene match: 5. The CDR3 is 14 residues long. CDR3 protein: CASSSHRGYSPLHF. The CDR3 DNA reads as TGTGCCAGCAGTTCCCACAGGGGCTATTCACCCCTCCACTTT.

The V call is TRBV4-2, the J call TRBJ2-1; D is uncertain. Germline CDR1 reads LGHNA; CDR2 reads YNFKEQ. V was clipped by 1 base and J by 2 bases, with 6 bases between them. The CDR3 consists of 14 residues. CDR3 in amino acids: CASSQGGPYNEQFF. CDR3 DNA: TGTGCCAGCAGCCAAGGAGGTCCCTACAATGAGCAGTTCTTC.

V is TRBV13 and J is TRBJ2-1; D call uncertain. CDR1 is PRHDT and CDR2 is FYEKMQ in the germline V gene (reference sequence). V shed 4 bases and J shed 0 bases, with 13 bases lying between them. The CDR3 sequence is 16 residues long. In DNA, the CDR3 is TGTGCCAGCAGCTCTCAATCGGCTAGCTCCTACAATGAGCAGTTCTTC. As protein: CASSSQSASSYNEQFF.

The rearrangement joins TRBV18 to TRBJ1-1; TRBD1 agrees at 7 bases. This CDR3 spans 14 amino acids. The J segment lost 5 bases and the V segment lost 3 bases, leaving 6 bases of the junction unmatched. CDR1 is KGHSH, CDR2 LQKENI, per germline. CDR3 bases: TGTGCCAGCTCACCTCAACAGGGGAGGACTGAAGCTTTCTTT. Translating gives CASSPQQGRTEAFF.

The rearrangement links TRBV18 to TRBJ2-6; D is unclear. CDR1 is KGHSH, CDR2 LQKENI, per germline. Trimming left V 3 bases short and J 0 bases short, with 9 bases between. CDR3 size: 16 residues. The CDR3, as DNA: TGTGCCAGCTCACCCGCGGCGAACTCTGGGGCCAACGTCCTGACTTTC. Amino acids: CASSPAANSGANVLTF.

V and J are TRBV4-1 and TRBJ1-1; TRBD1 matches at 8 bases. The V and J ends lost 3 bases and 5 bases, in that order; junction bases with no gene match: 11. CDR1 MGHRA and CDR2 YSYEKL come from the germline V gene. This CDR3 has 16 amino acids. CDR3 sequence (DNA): TGCGCCAGCAGCCAGGCAGGGGGCGGAGGTTGGACTGAAGCTTTCTTT. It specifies CASSQAGGGGWTEAFF.

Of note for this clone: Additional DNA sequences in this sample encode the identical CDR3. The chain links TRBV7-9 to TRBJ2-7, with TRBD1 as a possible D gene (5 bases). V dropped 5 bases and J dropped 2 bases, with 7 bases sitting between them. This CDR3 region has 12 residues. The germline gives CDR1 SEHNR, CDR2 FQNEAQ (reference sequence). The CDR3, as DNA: TGTGCCAGCAGCCAGGGCGCCTACGAGCAGTACTTC. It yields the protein CASSQGAYEQYF.

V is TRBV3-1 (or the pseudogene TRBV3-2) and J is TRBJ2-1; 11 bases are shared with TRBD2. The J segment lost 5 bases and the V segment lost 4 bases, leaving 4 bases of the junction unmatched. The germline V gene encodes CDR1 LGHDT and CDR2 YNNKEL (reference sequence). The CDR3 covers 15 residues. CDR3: CASSPGTSGHNEQFF. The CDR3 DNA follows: TGTGCCAGCAGCCCCGGGACTAGCGGCCACAATGAGCAGTTCTTC.

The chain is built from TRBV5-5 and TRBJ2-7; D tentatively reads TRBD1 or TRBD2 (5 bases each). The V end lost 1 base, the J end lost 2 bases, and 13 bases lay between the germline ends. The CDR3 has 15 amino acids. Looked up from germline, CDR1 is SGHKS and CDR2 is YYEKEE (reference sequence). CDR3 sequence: CASSLQSREPYEQYF. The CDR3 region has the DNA TGTGCCAGCAGCTTGCAATCCAGGGAGCCCTACGAGCAGTACTTC.

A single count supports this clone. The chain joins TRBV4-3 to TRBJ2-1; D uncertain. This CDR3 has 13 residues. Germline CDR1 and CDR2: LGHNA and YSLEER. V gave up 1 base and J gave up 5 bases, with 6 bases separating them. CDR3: CASSQGHNNEQFF. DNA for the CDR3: TGCGCCAGCAGCCAAGGTCACAACAATGAGCAGTTCTTC.

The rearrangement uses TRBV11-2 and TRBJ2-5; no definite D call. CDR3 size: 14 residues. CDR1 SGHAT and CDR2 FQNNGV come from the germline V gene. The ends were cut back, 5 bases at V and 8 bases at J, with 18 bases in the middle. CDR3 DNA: TGTGCCAGCAGCCATAATGGCAGTCCCCCCACCCAGTACTTC. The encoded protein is CASSHNGSPPTQYF.

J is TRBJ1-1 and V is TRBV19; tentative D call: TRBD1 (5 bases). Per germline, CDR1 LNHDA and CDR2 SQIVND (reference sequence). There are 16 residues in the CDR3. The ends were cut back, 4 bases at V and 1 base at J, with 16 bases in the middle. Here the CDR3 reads CASSKVRGTGNTEAFF. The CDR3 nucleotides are TGTGCCAGTAGTAAAGTACGAGGGACCGGGAACACTGAAGCTTTCTTT.

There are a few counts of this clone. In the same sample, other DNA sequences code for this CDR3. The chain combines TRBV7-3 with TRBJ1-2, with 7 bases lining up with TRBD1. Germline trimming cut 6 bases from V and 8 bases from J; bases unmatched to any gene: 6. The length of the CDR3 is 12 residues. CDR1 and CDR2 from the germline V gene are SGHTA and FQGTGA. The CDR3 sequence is CASRGQGGGYTF. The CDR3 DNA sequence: TGTGCCAGCAGGGGCCAGGGGGGGGGCTACACCTTC.

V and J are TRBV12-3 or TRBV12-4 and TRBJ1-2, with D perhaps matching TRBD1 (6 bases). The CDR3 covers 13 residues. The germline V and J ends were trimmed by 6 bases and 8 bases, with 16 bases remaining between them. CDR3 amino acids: CASSNRALVGYTF. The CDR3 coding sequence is TGTGCCAGCAGCAACAGGGCCTTGGTGGGCTACACCTTC.